The next 5 T cell receptor beta chains were all read from a single sample in a study of blood T cell repertoires in COVID-19. The method was immunoSEQ multiplex PCR; TCRdb's version includes in-frame clones alone and lacks a portion of them. The sample carries about 170,000 clones, around 83% recorded once. Sample: PBMCs or T cells enriched from blood (not recorded which). The origin of the receptors is a woman between 50 and 59 years old in a cohort exposed to, infected with or recovered from COVID-19 (not recorded which).

This chain joins TRBV28 and TRBJ2-7, with D tentatively TRBD2 (6 bases). The CDR3 has 15 residues. Germline loops: CDR1 MDHEN, CDR2 SYDVKM. Trimming took 5 bases from V and 2 from J, leaving 16 bases between them. CDR3 region: CASSRAGLGAYEQYF. The CDR3 DNA follows: TGTGCCAGCAGTCGGGCGGGACTGGGGGCCTACGAGCAGTACTTC. Combining the CDR3 with reference TRBV28 and TRBJ2-7 gives the whole variable domain DVKVTQSSRYLVKRTGEKVFLECVQDMDHENMFWYRQDPGLGLRLIYFSYDVKMKEKGDIPEGYSVSREKKERFSLILESASTNQTSMYLCASSRAGLGAYEQYFGPGTRLTVT.

This clone appeared a few times. The rearrangement joins TRBV2 to TRBJ2-5; 11 bases line up with TRBD1. Germline CDR1 reads SNHLY; CDR2 reads FYNNEI. CDR3 length: 14 residues. The J segment lost 4 bases and the V segment lost 3 bases, leaving 1 base of the junction unmatched. The CDR3 spells CASSEDRGRETQYF. CDR3 nucleotides: TGTGCCAGCAGTGAGGACAGGGGGCGAGAGACCCAGTACTTC.

The rearrangement joins TRBV6-6 to TRBJ1-1; D is possibly TRBD1 (6 bases). The length of the CDR3 is 12 residues. The V and J ends lost 7 bases and 3 bases respectively, with 9 bases between them. The germline V gene has CDR1 MNHNY and CDR2 SVGAGI (reference sequence). CDR3 DNA sequence: TGTGCCAGCACCAGACAGGACACTGAAGCTTTCTTT. Translation: CASTRQDTEAFF.

CDR3 coding DNA: TGTGCCAGCAGTTTTGTGGGACATGGGTACGAGCAGTACTTC. Its translation: CASSFVGHGYEQYF. This chain links TRBV27 with TRBJ2-7; possible D gene TRBD1, 6 bases. Germline CDR1 reads MNHEY; CDR2 reads SMNVEV (reference sequence). CDR3 length: 14 amino acids. Trimming cost V 3 bases and J 4 bases, with 13 bases left between them.

V usage is TRBV10-3 and J usage is TRBJ1-1; tentative D call: TRBD1 (6 bases). The V and J ends lost 0 bases and 4 bases respectively, with 12 bases between them. Germline CDR1 is ENHRY and CDR2 is SYGVKD. CDR3 length equals 15 residues. The CDR3 nucleotides are TGTGCCATCAGTGAGTCCCTGGGCAGGGGCACTGAAGCTTTCTTT. Its protein product is CAISESLGRGTEAFF.